These T cell receptor beta chains were read from a single sample in a study of T-cell reconstitution after alpha-beta-depleted transplantation in children. TCRdb analysed the PCR reads with MiXCR anew, one entry per CDR3 protein. This sample has hundreds of thousands of distinct CDR3 sequences; 15% to 20% occur once, and the top ten carry 5%. The source material was PBMCs, mostly from graft donor cells, sampled 360 days after TCRalphabeta/CD19-depleted stem cell transplant. The receptors stem from a male patient between 10 and 17 years old who had a stem cell transplant for acute lymphoblastic leukemia, so the T cells may come from the graft donor. Both conserved end residues are part of each CDR3. The order of the fields is D gene, J gene, V gene, clone size, CDR3 protein, CDR3 DNA. D genes are given only for firm matches. The listing skips clone size in some rows; elsewhere it reads once, few, many or a size class.

d_call: TRBD2; j_call: TRBJ2-5; v_call: TRBV20-1; clone_size: many; cdr3_aa: CSASPSGLAFSFKETQYF; cdr3_nt: TGCAGTGCTAGCCCTTCGGGACTAGCCTTTTCTTTTAAAGAGACCCAGTACTTC
d_call: .; j_call: TRBJ2-4; v_call: TRBV5-6; clone_size: many; cdr3_aa: CASSFLGALAKNIQYF; cdr3_nt: TGTGCCAGCAGCTTTTTGGGGGCCCTAGCCAAAAACATTCAGTACTTC
d_call: .; j_call: TRBJ2-3; v_call: TRBV29-1; clone_size: few; cdr3_aa: CSVAPRRQLTDTQYF; cdr3_nt: TGCAGCGTCGCTCCTCGCAGGCAGCTCACAGATACGCAGTATTTT
d_call: .; j_call: TRBJ2-1; v_call: TRBV7-6; clone_size: .; cdr3_aa: CASSLGAATYNEQFF; cdr3_nt: TGTGCCAGCAGCTTAGGGGCAGCAACCTACAATGAGCAGTTCTTC
d_call: .; j_call: TRBJ2-7; v_call: TRBV5-1; clone_size: .; cdr3_aa: CASSLKVSSYEQYF; cdr3_nt: TGCGCCAGCAGCTTGAAGGTGAGCTCCTACGAGCAGTACTTC
d_call: .; j_call: TRBJ2-1; v_call: TRBV9; clone_size: many; cdr3_aa: CASSPTRGVGWFSYNEQFF; cdr3_nt: TGTGCCAGCAGCCCTACGAGAGGAGTGGGATGGTTCTCCTACAATGAGCAGTTCTTC
d_call: .; j_call: TRBJ2-2; v_call: TRBV7-9; clone_size: .; cdr3_aa: CASSFRMVREAGELFF; cdr3_nt: TGTGCCAGCAGCTTCCGAATGGTCAGAGAGGCCGGGGAGCTGTTTTTT
d_call: .; j_call: TRBJ2-5; v_call: TRBV24-1; clone_size: few; cdr3_aa: CATSDVRWQGQETQYF; cdr3_nt: TGTGCCACCAGTGATGTTCGATGGCAGGGACAAGAGACCCAGTACTTC
d_call: .; j_call: TRBJ2-1; v_call: TRBV9; clone_size: .; cdr3_aa: CASSVATLASLSYNEQFF; cdr3_nt: TGTGCCAGCAGCGTAGCTACTTTGGCTTCCCTCTCCTACAATGAGCAGTTCTTC
d_call: .; j_call: TRBJ2-5; v_call: TRBV20-1; clone_size: few; cdr3_aa: CSASLGGETQYF; cdr3_nt: TGCAGTGCTAGCCTGGGAGGAGAGACCCAGTACTTC
d_call: .; j_call: TRBJ1-2; v_call: TRBV9; clone_size: .; cdr3_aa: CASSVAGTAPYGYTF; cdr3_nt: TGTGCCAGCAGCGTCGCCGGGACGGCTCCCTATGGCTACACCTTC
d_call: .; j_call: TRBJ2-1; v_call: TRBV5-1; clone_size: .; cdr3_aa: CASSLAGRPNEQFF; cdr3_nt: TGCGCCAGCAGCTTGGCAGGGAGGCCCAATGAGCAGTTCTTC
d_call: TRBD1; j_call: TRBJ2-5; v_call: TRBV12-3/TRBV12-4; clone_size: .; cdr3_aa: CASSSGQITQETQYF; cdr3_nt: TGTGCCAGCAGTTCGGGACAGATTACACAAGAGACCCAGTACTTC
d_call: .; j_call: TRBJ2-3; v_call: TRBV2; clone_size: many; cdr3_aa: CASSVDTQYF; cdr3_nt: TGTGCCAGCAGTGTTGATACGCAGTATTTT
d_call: TRBD2; j_call: TRBJ2-1; v_call: TRBV5-1; clone_size: many; cdr3_aa: CASSLPLAGYNEQFF; cdr3_nt: TGCGCCAGCAGCCTACCATTAGCGGGTTACAATGAGCAGTTCTTC
d_call: .; j_call: TRBJ1-5; v_call: TRBV15; clone_size: few; cdr3_aa: CATSTRGGSGGGQPQHF; cdr3_nt: TGTGCCACCAGCACTAGGGGAGGTAGTGGTGGGGGTCAGCCCCAGCATTTT
d_call: TRBD1; j_call: TRBJ1-3; v_call: TRBV7-2; clone_size: once; cdr3_aa: CASSLTGAAGNTIYF; cdr3_nt: TGTGCCAGCAGCTTGACAGGGGCGGCTGGAAACACCATATATTTT
d_call: TRBD2; j_call: TRBJ2-7; v_call: TRBV7-9; clone_size: few; cdr3_aa: CASSLKSGGRTYEQYF; cdr3_nt: TGTGCCAGCAGCTTAAAGTCGGGAGGGAGGACCTACGAGCAGTACTTC
d_call: .; j_call: TRBJ2-5; v_call: TRBV11-1; clone_size: few; cdr3_aa: CASSLAWAQETQYF; cdr3_nt: TGTGCCAGCAGCTTAGCGTGGGCTCAAGAGACCCAGTACTTC
d_call: TRBD2; j_call: TRBJ2-7; v_call: TRBV18; clone_size: .; cdr3_aa: CASSLWGGAPYEQYF; cdr3_nt: TGTGCCAGCTCCCTCTGGGGGGGAGCCCCCTACGAGCAGTACTTC
d_call: .; j_call: TRBJ1-1; v_call: TRBV18; clone_size: many; cdr3_aa: CASSPQKGWNTEAFF; cdr3_nt: TGTGCCAGCTCACCACAGAAGGGCTGGAACACTGAAGCTTTCTTT
d_call: TRBD2; j_call: TRBJ2-7; v_call: TRBV19; clone_size: .; cdr3_aa: CASSFGTSGNYEQYF; cdr3_nt: TGTGCCAGTAGTTTCGGGACTAGCGGGAACTACGAGCAGTACTTC
d_call: .; j_call: TRBJ2-1; v_call: TRBV3-1; clone_size: .; cdr3_aa: CASSQDMTVPSSYNEQFF; cdr3_nt: TGTGCCAGCAGCCAAGATATGACTGTCCCAAGCTCCTACAATGAGCAGTTCTTC
d_call: .; j_call: TRBJ2-1; v_call: TRBV20-1; clone_size: .; cdr3_aa: CSARGDLATNEQFF; cdr3_nt: TGCAGTGCTAGAGGAGATCTAGCAACCAATGAGCAGTTCTTC
d_call: .; j_call: TRBJ2-1; v_call: TRBV6-5; clone_size: many; cdr3_aa: CASSYFARNEQFF; cdr3_nt: TGTGCCAGCAGTTACTTCGCGAGAAATGAGCAGTTCTTC
d_call: .; j_call: TRBJ2-7; v_call: TRBV4-2; clone_size: .; cdr3_aa: CASSLRLGSSAEQYF; cdr3_nt: TGTGCCAGCAGCCTTAGACTTGGATCGAGCGCCGAGCAGTACTTC
d_call: .; j_call: TRBJ2-7; v_call: TRBV27; clone_size: few; cdr3_aa: CASSLRPPEGYEQYF; cdr3_nt: TGTGCCAGCAGTTTAAGGCCACCCGAGGGGTACGAGCAGTACTTC
d_call: .; j_call: TRBJ2-3; v_call: TRBV21-1; clone_size: many; cdr3_aa: CASSSRRGTDTQYF; cdr3_nt: TGTGCCAGCAGTTCCAGGCGGGGCACAGATACGCAGTATTTT
d_call: TRBD2; j_call: TRBJ2-1; v_call: TRBV7-2; clone_size: .; cdr3_aa: CASSTRSGRGAYNEQFF; cdr3_nt: TGTGCCAGCAGCACCCGTAGCGGGAGGGGGGCCTACAATGAGCAGTTCTTC
d_call: .; j_call: TRBJ1-1; v_call: TRBV6-5; clone_size: .; cdr3_aa: CASSYSQRNTEAFF; cdr3_nt: TGTGCCAGCAGTTATTCACAGCGAAACACTGAAGCTTTCTTT
d_call: .; j_call: TRBJ2-1; v_call: TRBV4-1; clone_size: .; cdr3_aa: CASSQRSLPYNEQFF; cdr3_nt: TGCGCCAGCAGCCAAAGAAGCCTTCCCTACAATGAGCAGTTCTTC
d_call: TRBD2; j_call: TRBJ2-7; v_call: TRBV25-1; clone_size: many; cdr3_aa: CASGEGLADTYEQYF; cdr3_nt: TGTGCCAGCGGGGAAGGACTAGCGGATACCTACGAGCAGTACTTC
d_call: .; j_call: TRBJ2-7; v_call: TRBV5-4; clone_size: .; cdr3_aa: CASSLVINYEQYF; cdr3_nt: TGTGCCAGCAGCTTGGTAATTAACTACGAGCAGTACTTC
d_call: TRBD1; j_call: TRBJ1-2; v_call: TRBV5-1; clone_size: few; cdr3_aa: CASSSRTGLFYGGYTF; cdr3_nt: TGCGCCAGCAGCTCACGGACAGGGTTGTTTTATGGTGGCTACACCTTC
d_call: .; j_call: TRBJ1-5; v_call: TRBV20-1; clone_size: few; cdr3_aa: CSARLDSSPLQAQHF; cdr3_nt: TGCAGTGCTAGACTTGACAGTTCCCCCCTTCAGGCCCAGCATTTT
d_call: TRBD2; j_call: TRBJ2-5; v_call: TRBV15; clone_size: few; cdr3_aa: CATSKGGSTKTQYF; cdr3_nt: TGTGCCACCAGCAAGGGCGGGAGTACGAAGACCCAGTACTTC
d_call: .; j_call: TRBJ1-6; v_call: TRBV6-5; clone_size: .; cdr3_aa: CASSYSKRTVSSYNSPLHF; cdr3_nt: TGTGCCAGCAGTTACTCGAAAAGGACCGTGAGCTCCTATAATTCACCCCTCCACTTT
d_call: TRBD1; j_call: TRBJ1-6; v_call: TRBV12-3/TRBV12-4; clone_size: few; cdr3_aa: CASSLRTGVSNSPLHF; cdr3_nt: TGTGCCAGCAGTTTAAGGACAGGGGTTTCAAATTCACCCCTCCACTTT
d_call: .; j_call: TRBJ2-1; v_call: TRBV19; clone_size: few; cdr3_aa: CASSTVPGTLYNEQFF; cdr3_nt: TGTGCCAGTAGTACAGTCCCAGGCACCCTCTACAATGAGCAGTTCTTC